This T cell receptor (beta chain) was identified during a study of PD-1 blockade in mismatch repair-deficient tumors. Study-level information: Enrolled about 2013-2017, patients had progressing, pretreated mismatch repair-deficient cancers of about twelve types. Study-wide results and limits: Tumor-resident clones, often absent from pretreatment blood, expanded after pembrolizumab and then contracted.

Every patient had mismatch repair deficiency by PCR or immunohistochemistry. TCR sequencing covered three patients who responded to pembrolizumab. Turning to this clone: The antigen is undetermined.

Some clones are missing from TCRdb's copy, which holds only in-frame ones; the method was immunoSEQ multiplex PCR. The sample gives 130,000 or so clones, about 86% of which show up once; about 14% is in the top ten. The CDR3 spans 13 residues. Germline V lookup: CDR1 MDHEN, CDR2 SYDVKM. Trimming pared 7 bases from V and 2 bases from J, leaving 12 bases between. The sequencing here drew on peripheral blood, taken 44 weeks after starting pembrolizumab. This TCR derives from an adult with mismatch repair-deficient cancer. The chain employs TRBV28 and TRBJ2-7; D perhaps matches TRBD1 (6 bases). CDR3 protein: CASTLGQTYEQYF. In DNA form, the CDR3 reads TGTGCCAGCACCCTGGGACAAACCTACGAGCAGTACTTC.